Below are 29 T cell receptor beta chains sequenced from a single sample in a study of CD4 and CD8 cells across lung adenocarcinoma regions. MiXCR, run by TCRdb on the PCR reads, gives a single entry per CDR3 protein. The sample consists of approximately 12,000 distinct CDR3 sequences, about 45% of them appearing once. The sample consisted of CD8+ T cells from the margin of a lung tumor. The receptors originated from a female donor with lung adenocarcinoma. The CD4 and CD8 labels of this study may be unreliable.

V gene TRBV6-1 combines with J gene TRBJ2-1; TRBD2 aligns across 9 bases. The J segment lost 3 bases and the V segment lost 8 bases, leaving 14 bases of the junction unmatched. Germline lookup yields CDR1 MNHNS and CDR2 SASEGT. The CDR3 extends over 17 amino acids. The CDR3 coding sequence is TGTGCCAGCCAATCAGGTGGGGGCGGGAGGGTCTACAATGAGCAGTTCTTC. The encoded protein is CASQSGGGGRVYNEQFF.

This clonotype was counted once. One junction end disagrees with the germline gene, perhaps due to a read error. The chain recombines TRBV6-1 with TRBJ2-1, with TRBD2 identical over 7 bases. The length of the CDR3 is 18 residues. The germline CDR1 and CDR2 sequences are MNHNS and SASEGT. The CDR3 sequence: CASIPGGGPISSYNAQFF. The CDR3 nucleotides are TGTGCCAGCATCCCTGGGGGGGGACCTATTAGCAGCTACAATGCGCAGTTCTTC.

This clonotype ranks as medium-sized. The chain carries TRBV10-2 and TRBJ2-3; 14 bases are a match to TRBD2. V was pared by 6 bases and J by 6 bases, with 2 bases of the junction left unmatched. Germline V gene lookup returns CDR1 WSHSY and CDR2 SAAADI. There are 14 residues in the CDR3. The CDR3 DNA sequence: TGCGCCAGCAGCCGACTAGCGGGGGGGGATACGCAGTATTTT. Protein: CASSRLAGGDTQYF.

This chain links TRBV6-5 with TRBJ2-5; 8 nucleotides agree with TRBD2. The J call may not be correct, given that the DNA end is closer to TRBJ2-1. The CDR3 loop spans 14 amino acids. In germline, CDR1 is MNHEY, CDR2 SVGAGI. The CDR3 sequence: CASSYQRGSYEQFF. The DNA of the CDR3 is TGTGCCAGCAGTTACCAGCGGGGGTCCTACGAGCAGTTCTTC.

J is TRBJ1-1 and V is TRBV11-2; possibly TRBD1 for D (6 bases). Trimming took 2 bases from V and 0 from J, leaving 22 bases between them. CDR3 size: 19 residues. The germline V gene encodes CDR1 SGHAT and CDR2 FQNNGV. In DNA form, the CDR3 reads TGTGCCAGCAGCTTAAGGGGGGGGGCGGAATTCATAATGAACACTGAAGCTTTCTTT. It encodes CASSLRGGAEFIMNTEAFF.

This clonotype was seen a handful of times. This chain joins TRBV11-2 and TRBJ1-3, with D unresolved. Trimming stripped 0 bases from V and 1 base from J, with 10 bases between. This CDR3 spans 16 amino acids. CDR1 and CDR2 from the germline V gene are SGHAT and FQNNGV. The CDR3 nucleotides are TGTGCCAGCAGCTTAGAAGGAGGGAGGTCTGGAAACACCATATATTTT. This gives the protein CASSLEGGRSGNTIYF.

This clonotype has a handful of counts. V usage is TRBV4-1 and J usage is TRBJ1-1; D remains unclear. Trimming took off 3 bases at V and 1 base at J, with 6 bases between the two ends. Germline V gene sequence: CDR1 MGHRA, CDR2 YSYEKL. This CDR3 has 13 amino acids. CDR3 residues: CASSQGPNTEAFF. The CDR3, as DNA: TGCGCCAGCAGCCAGGGCCCGAACACTGAAGCTTTCTTT.

The chain couples TRBV6-1 to TRBJ2-3; D gene ambiguous. With 7 bases removed from V and 12 bases from J, the gap between germline ends came to 17 bases. Per the germline V gene, CDR1 is MNHNS and CDR2 is SASEGT. This CDR3 region has 12 residues. The CDR3 reads CASKGAKDIQYF. CDR3 nucleotide sequence: TGTGCCAGCAAAGGAGCCAAAGACATTCAGTATTTT.

The genes are TRBV6-1 and TRBJ2-2; D gene ambiguous. V was trimmed by 7 bases and J by 2 bases, leaving 11 bases between them. The germline CDR1 and CDR2 sequences are MNHNS and SASEGT. The CDR3 spans 14 residues. As DNA, the CDR3 is TGTGCCAGCAAACACAGAAGAAACACCGGGGAGCTGTTTTTT. This encodes CASKHRRNTGELFF.

This clonotype rates as medium-sized. V usage is TRBV6-1 and J usage is TRBJ2-2, with D tentatively TRBD1 (6 bases). The CDR3 runs 14 residues. Germline assignment: CDR1 MNHNS and CDR2 SASEGT. V was trimmed by 6 bases and J by 1 base, leaving 9 bases between them. CDR3 region: CASSSGQNTGELFF. CDR3 nucleotides: TGTGCCAGCAGCTCGGGACAGAACACCGGGGAGCTGTTTTTT.

This clonotype was picked up one time. The chain is built from TRBV10-2 and TRBJ1-1; D possibly corresponds to TRBD1 (6 bases). This CDR3 is built from 13 residues. Trimming removed 4 bases from V and 1 base from J, with 7 bases in between. CDR1 is WSHSY, CDR2 SAAADI, per germline. CDR3 protein: CASSGTENTEAFF. CDR3 coding DNA: TGCGCCAGCAGTGGGACAGAGAACACTGAAGCTTTCTTT.

Details on this clonotype: The junction shows a germline mismatch at one end, possibly a read error. This sequence joins TRBV6-1 and TRBJ2-3; D unclear. The germline V gene encodes CDR1 MNHNS and CDR2 SASEGT. CDR3 size: 15 residues. Written as DNA, the CDR3 is TGTGCCAGGAGATTCCCGGCGGCGAGCGCAGATGCGCAGTATTTT. This codes for CARRFPAASADAQYF.

This chain joins TRBV20-1 and TRBJ2-5, with a possible D match to TRBD2 (5 bases). The J call is uncertain, as TRBJ2-7 better fits the DNA end. There are 15 residues in the CDR3. CDR1 DFQATT and CDR2 SNEGSKA come from the germline V gene (reference sequence). The CDR3 spells CSAEDSSSFAYEQYF. CDR3 sequence (DNA): TGCAGTGCGGAGGATTCTTCTAGTTTTGCCTACGAGCAGTACTTC.

There are a few counts of this clonotype. The chain joins TRBV5-1 to TRBJ2-3, with TRBD2 identical over 12 bases. TRBJ2-7 matches the DNA end more closely, so the J call is doubtful. The CDR3 is made up of 15 amino acids. Germline CDR1 reads SGHRS; CDR2 reads YFSETQ. The chain's CDR3 is CASSPGTSGLNEQYF. The CDR3 coding sequence is TGCGCCAGCAGCCCCGGGACTAGCGGGTTGAATGAGCAGTACTTC.

Comments on this clonotype: One end of the junction varies from germline; a read error may be responsible. The gene calls are TRBV6-5 and TRBJ2-2; either TRBD1 or TRBD2 may supply D (5 bases each). The CDR3 loop spans 16 amino acids. Per the germline V gene, CDR1 is MNHEY and CDR2 is SVGAGI. The CDR3 nucleotides read TGTGCCAGCAGTTCCAATCCGACTGGGACCACCGGGGCGCTGTTTTTT. Its protein product is CASSSNPTGTTGALFF.

CDR3 bases: TGTGCCAGCAGTTTATCGACCTCGGGGCAGCCCCAGCATTTT. Amino acid sequence: CASSLSTSGQPQHF. This chain joins TRBV27 and TRBJ1-5; D uncertain. This CDR3 spans 14 amino acids. The V gene's germline CDR1 is MNHEY and CDR2 SMNVEV (reference sequence). V gave up 0 bases and J gave up 7 bases, with 10 bases separating them.

The J gene is TRBJ2-5, the V gene TRBV6-1; possibly TRBD1 for D (6 bases). The CDR3 has 15 amino acids. V shed 2 bases and J shed 8 bases, with 18 bases lying between them. Germline V CDR1 and CDR2: MNHNS, SASEGT. DNA of the CDR3: TGTGCCAGCAGTGAACAAGGCAGGGGACGGGACACCCAGTACTTC. As protein: CASSEQGRGRDTQYF.

There are a few counts of this clonotype. The rearrangement links TRBV6-1 to TRBJ2-1; D perhaps matches TRBD2 (6 bases). Deletions cut 1 base from V and 7 bases from J, with 11 bases between. Germline CDR1 MNHNS, CDR2 SASEGT. This CDR3 has 14 residues. The CDR3 protein is CASSEGTMRNEQFF. CDR3 nucleotide sequence: TGTGCCAGCAGTGAAGGGACTATGAGAAATGAGCAGTTCTTC.

This clonotype was observed a few times. The chain has TRBV6-5 and TRBJ1-1, with D perhaps TRBD1 (6 bases). Trimming left V 2 bases short and J 1 base short, with 8 bases between. Germline CDR1 reads MNHEY; CDR2 reads SVGAGI. CDR3 length equals 14 residues. CDR3 bases: TGTGCCAGCAGTTACGGGGGGGCGAACACTGAAGCTTTCTTT. Its translation is CASSYGGANTEAFF.

On this clonotype: Germline is not matched at one junction end, which may reflect a read error. The chain is built from TRBV10-1 and TRBJ2-5, with TRBD1 matching over 8 bases. The CDR3 sequence is 16 residues long. The germline V gene encodes CDR1 WNHNN and CDR2 SYGVQD (reference sequence). This CDR3 is CASGESGGGDKETQYF. The CDR3 bases are TGCGCCAGCGGGGAGTCAGGGGGCGGGGATAAAGAGACCCAGTATTTC.

This clonotype is labeled as medium-sized. The V and J genes are TRBV10-3 and TRBJ1-2; tentatively, D is TRBD1 (6 bases). V lost 0 bases and J lost 7, with 15 bases in between. The CDR3 is 15 residues long. CDR1 is ENHRY, CDR2 SYGVKD, per germline. CDR3 loop: CAISESPGATPGYTF. The CDR3 region has the DNA TGTGCCATCAGTGAGTCTCCGGGGGCTACACCTGGCTACACCTTC.

The V call is TRBV11-1, the J call TRBJ2-7; 7 nucleotides match TRBD1. J was trimmed by 1 base and V by 4 bases; bases with no gene match: 4. The CDR3 is 14 residues long. CDR1 and CDR2 from the germline V gene are SGHAT and FQDESV (reference sequence). The CDR3 region has the DNA TGTGCCAGCAGCTCCTGGGACAGATCCTACGAGCAGTACTTC. It encodes CASSSWDRSYEQYF.

The chain links TRBV6-1 to TRBJ2-7; D is possibly TRBD2 (6 bases). V was pared by 8 bases and J by 0 bases, with 11 bases between. This CDR3 contains 13 residues. Germline V gives CDR1 MNHNS, CDR2 SASEGT. The CDR3 nucleotides read TGTGCCAGCGGAGAGGGACTCTCCTACGAGCAGTACTTC. It codes for CASGEGLSYEQYF.

In this sample, this clonotype turned up many times. The rearrangement links TRBV10-3 to TRBJ1-1; D remains unclear. Germline V lookup: CDR1 ENHRY, CDR2 SYGVKD. This CDR3 has 14 amino acids. Deletions cut 7 bases from V and 2 bases from J, with 14 bases between. CDR3 residues: CAIKVSGPNTEAFF. The CDR3 DNA follows: TGTGCCATCAAGGTTTCCGGGCCCAACACTGAAGCTTTCTTT.

This rearrangement joins TRBV24-1 to TRBJ2-5, with a weak D call TRBD1 (5 bases). V dropped 4 bases and J dropped 1 base, with 12 bases sitting between them. The germline V gene encodes CDR1 KGHDR and CDR2 SFDVKD. This CDR3 region has 15 residues. CDR3 amino acids: CATSDPTEFQETQYF. In DNA, the CDR3 is TGTGCCACCAGTGACCCGACAGAATTCCAAGAGACCCAGTACTTC.

For the CDR3, the DNA is TGCGCCGGCACGGGGCTGTGTAGCACAGATATGCAGTACTTC. This translates into CAGTGLCSTDMQYF. This rearrangement joins TRBV10-1 to TRBJ2-3, with D possibly called TRBD1 or TRBD2 (5 bases each). The DNA end favors TRBJ2-7, so the J call may be wrong. The germline V gene encodes CDR1 WNHNN and CDR2 SYGVQD (reference sequence). The CDR3 has 14 amino acids.

The CDR3 nucleotides read TGTGCCATCAGTGAGAGGGAAAATGGCTACACCTTC. It yields the protein CAISERENGYTF. The chain recombines TRBV10-3 with TRBJ1-2, with no clear D. V lost 2 bases to trimming and J lost 6 bases, with 7 bases between them. CDR3 length: 12 residues. The germline CDR1 and CDR2 sequences are ENHRY and SYGVKD.

Regarding this clonotype: The junction differs from germline at one of its ends, possibly a read error. The chain couples TRBV6-1 to TRBJ2-3; 7 positions match TRBD2. In germline, CDR1 is MNHNS, CDR2 SASEGT. The CDR3 covers 15 residues. The CDR3: CASSAAVGGEDTQYF. For the CDR3, the DNA is TGTGCCAGCAGTGCAGCGGTGGGGGGGGAAGATACGCAGTATTTC.

Written as DNA, the CDR3 is TGTGCTAGCGGACTAGCGGGCTCCTACAATGAGCAGTTCTTC. Its translation is CASGLAGSYNEQFF. The rearrangement uses TRBV12-5 and TRBJ2-1; 11 bases are shared with TRBD2. Trimming took 9 bases from V and 0 from J; bases not matched to a gene: 1. The CDR3 has 14 residues. Germline V gene sequence: CDR1 LGHNT, CDR2 FRNRAP.